This passage covers 14 T cell receptor beta chains from one sample sequenced in a study of control samples from healthy donors and cancer patients. TCRdb keeps only in-frame clones here, not all; method: immunoSEQ multiplex PCR. The sample consists of about 140,000 clones, roughly nine tenths of them appearing once. Sequencing input: blood. These receptor sequences come from a woman younger than 45 in good health.

The chain employs TRBV29-1 and TRBJ2-7; D might be TRBD2 (6 bases). Trimming took 5 bases from V and 0 from J, leaving 11 bases between them. This CDR3 is built from 13 residues. The germline V gene has CDR1 SQVTM and CDR2 ANQGSEA. Here the CDR3 reads CSVRVSGSYEQYF. In DNA, the CDR3 is TGCAGCGTTAGGGTTAGCGGCTCCTACGAGCAGTACTTC.

V usage is TRBV2 and J usage is TRBJ2-7, with 8 positions matching TRBD1. The CDR3 has 16 residues. With V trimmed by 1 base and J by 9 bases, 14 bases remained unmatched. The germline V gene has CDR1 SNHLY and CDR2 FYNNEI. The CDR3 loop is CASSEEPGQATQGQYF. The CDR3 nucleotides are TGTGCCAGCAGTGAAGAACCGGGACAGGCCACGCAGGGGCAGTACTTC.

The gene calls are TRBV3-1 (or the pseudogene TRBV3-2) and TRBJ2-7, with D perhaps matching TRBD2 (5 bases). Trimming left V 8 bases short and J 3 bases short, with 11 bases between. The germline V gene has CDR1 LGHDT and CDR2 YNNKEL (reference sequence). The CDR3 covers 12 residues. CDR3 coding DNA: TGTGCCAGCGGAGGCCCGGTCTACGAGCAGTACTTC. Translated: CASGGPVYEQYF.

The V call is TRBV19, the J call TRBJ1-2, with D hard to call. The CDR3 is 12 amino acids. V dropped 11 bases and J dropped 2 bases, with 12 bases sitting between them. Germline V gene sequence: CDR1 LNHDA, CDR2 SQIVND (reference sequence). The CDR3 DNA reads as TGTGCCGTAGGAGTGGGGAACTATGGCTACACCTTC. It specifies CAVGVGNYGYTF.

This chain connects TRBV28 to TRBJ2-5, with TRBD2 identical over 13 bases. CDR3 length equals 13 residues. Germline CDR1 and CDR2: MDHEN and SYDVKM. V lost 7 bases and J lost 5; bases outside the gene matches: 1. CDR3 residues: CASKLAGGETQYF. CDR3 in DNA: TGTGCCAGCAAACTAGCGGGAGGGGAGACCCAGTACTTC. Full variable domain (outside the CDR3, taken from reference TRBV28 and TRBJ2-5): DVKVTQSSRYLVKRTGEKVFLECVQDMDHENMFWYRQDPGLGLRLIYFSYDVKMKEKGDIPEGYSVSREKKERFSLILESASTNQTSMYLCASKLAGGETQYFGPGTRLLVL.

The chain employs TRBV7-2 and TRBJ1-3; D gene ambiguous. With 5 bases removed from V and 4 bases from J, the gap between germline ends came to 12 bases. Germline-derived CDR1 and CDR2 are SGHTA and FQGNSA. The CDR3 contains 14 residues. The CDR3 here is CASSPARVGNTIYF. DNA for the CDR3: TGTGCCAGCAGCCCAGCCCGGGTCGGAAACACCATATATTTT.

This rearrangement joins TRBV5-1 to TRBJ1-4; 7 bases align to TRBD1. V lost 4 bases and J lost 0; bases outside the gene matches: 3. The CDR3 totals 15 residues. Per germline, CDR1 SGHRS and CDR2 YFSETQ. CDR3 protein: CASSGQGATNEKLFF. CDR3 DNA: TGCGCCAGCAGCGGCCAGGGGGCAACTAATGAAAAACTGTTTTTT.

V gene TRBV11-2 combines with J gene TRBJ2-2, with TRBD2 matching 8 bases. Germline values: CDR1 SGHAT, CDR2 FQNNGV. The CDR3 totals 15 residues. With V trimmed by 4 bases and J by 2 bases, 3 bases remained unmatched. Here the CDR3 DNA reads TGTGCCAGCAGCTCAAGCGGGAGTAACACCGGGGAGCTGTTTTTT. Amino acids: CASSSSGSNTGELFF.

The genes are TRBV7-9 and TRBJ1-5; D gene unclear. CDR3 size: 13 residues. V lost 2 bases to trimming and J lost 6 bases, with 8 bases between them. CDR1 is SEHNR and CDR2 is FQNEAQ in the germline V gene (reference sequence). The CDR3 DNA reads as TGTGCCAGCAGCTTATGGGAATCTCAGCCCCAGCATTTT. This encodes CASSLWESQPQHF.

The chain carries TRBV30 and TRBJ2-2; D possibly corresponds to TRBD2 (6 bases). Trimming pared 2 bases from V and 5 bases from J, leaving 15 bases between. CDR3 length equals 15 residues. The germline V gene has CDR1 GTSNPN and CDR2 SVGIG (reference sequence). CDR3 region: CAWSLGGKGTGELFF. The CDR3 nucleotides are TGTGCCTGGAGTCTTGGGGGGAAGGGAACCGGGGAGCTGTTTTTT.

The table lists this clone with a few counts. This chain links TRBV6-5 with TRBJ2-1; 7 bases fit TRBD1. V lost 6 bases, J lost 0 bases, and 2 bases stayed unmatched. CDR1 is MNHEY and CDR2 is SVGAGI in the germline V gene. The CDR3 runs to 14 residues. CDR3 bases: TGTGCCAGCAGGGGGGACAGCTCCTACAATGAGCAGTTCTTC. As protein: CASRGDSSYNEQFF.

The chain uses TRBV2 and TRBJ1-6; TRBD1 matches 7 bases. V was pared by 8 bases and J by 1 base, with 5 bases of the junction left unmatched. Germline CDR1 is SNHLY and CDR2 is FYNNEI. The CDR3 spans 15 residues. CDR3 DNA: TGTGCCAGCTTAGGGGGCGCATCCTATAATTCACCCCTCCACTTT. Translation gives CASLGGASYNSPLHF.

The gene calls are TRBV6-1 and TRBJ1-4; D gene ambiguous. The germline V gene has CDR1 MNHNS and CDR2 SASEGT. V lost 3 bases and J 4 bases, leaving 12 bases between the germline ends. The CDR3 is made up of 15 amino acids. As DNA, the CDR3 is TGTGCCAGCAGTGAGACCGGGATCCTTAATGAAAAACTGTTTTTT. It specifies CASSETGILNEKLFF.

The V gene is TRBV2, the J gene TRBJ1-2; possible D gene TRBD1, 6 bases. V was cut by 7 bases and J by 7 bases, with 19 bases left in between. Per germline, CDR1 SNHLY and CDR2 FYNNEI. The CDR3 runs 14 residues. This chain's CDR3 is CASNLQGIEGGYTF. CDR3 in DNA: TGTGCCAGCAATCTACAGGGTATAGAGGGTGGCTACACCTTC.